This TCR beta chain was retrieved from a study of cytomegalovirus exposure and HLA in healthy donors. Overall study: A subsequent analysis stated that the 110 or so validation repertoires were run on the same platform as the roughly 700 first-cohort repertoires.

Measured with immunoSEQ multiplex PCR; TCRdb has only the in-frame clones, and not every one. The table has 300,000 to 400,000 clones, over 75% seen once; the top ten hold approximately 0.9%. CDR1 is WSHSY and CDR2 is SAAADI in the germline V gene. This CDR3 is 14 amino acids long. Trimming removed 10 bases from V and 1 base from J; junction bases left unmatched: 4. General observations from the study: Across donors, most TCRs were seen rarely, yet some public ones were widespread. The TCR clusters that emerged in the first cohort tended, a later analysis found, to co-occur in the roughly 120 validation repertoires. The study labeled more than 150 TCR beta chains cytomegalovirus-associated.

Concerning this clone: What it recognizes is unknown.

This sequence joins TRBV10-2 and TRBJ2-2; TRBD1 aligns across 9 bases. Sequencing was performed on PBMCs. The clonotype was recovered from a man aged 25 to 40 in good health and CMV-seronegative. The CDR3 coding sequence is TGCGCCACACGGGACAGGGTGAACACCGGGGAGCTGTTTTTT. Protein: CATRDRVNTGELFF.